Listed below are T cell receptor beta chains from one sample, sequenced in a study of blood T cell repertoires in COVID-19. Generated by immunoSEQ multiplex PCR, the TCRdb table keeps only in-frame clones and is missing some. The sample has more than 150,000 clones, roughly four fifths seen once; the top ten hold roughly 6.8%. Sequenced material: peripheral blood. The source of these receptors is a human donor in a cohort sampled during active COVID-19. The CDR3 runs from the conserved cysteine through the conserved F or W. Fields, in order: D gene, clone size, V gene, J gene, CDR3 DNA, CDR3 protein. The D gene is left open where the match is weak. Size tells how often a clone was seen (once, few, many) or the class of an expanded clone, and some rows leave it out.

>TRBD1|few|TRBV7-7|TRBJ1-4
TGTGCCAGCAGCTTAGGGACAGGGGGAGATGAAAAACTGTTTTTT
CASSLGTGGDEKLFF
>TRBD2|few|TRBV9|TRBJ2-5
TGTGCCAGCAGCGTAGGGGTCGCGGGGGTAGAGACCCAGTACTTC
CASSVGVAGVETQYF
>.|once|TRBV4-2|TRBJ2-1
TGTGCCAGCAGCCAAGTTGGGCTAGGGCAGAGGGATGAGCAGTTCTTC
CASSQVGLGQRDEQFF
>.|.|TRBV29-1|TRBJ1-2
TGCAGCGTTGACTCCGGACAGCCTTCCGGGGACTACACCTTC
CSVDSGQPSGDYTF
>.|few|TRBV5-6|TRBJ1-1
TGTGCCAGCAGCTTTGAAGGACAGTGGGCTTTCTTT
CASSFEGQWAFF
>.|.|TRBV7-8|TRBJ1-4
TGTGCCAGCAGCTTAGCGGGGGCTCGGGCGGAAAAACTGTTTTTT
CASSLAGARAEKLFF
>TRBD1|.|TRBV4-1|TRBJ1-2
TGCGCCAGCAGCCAAGATGAGGGCAGGGGGCCCCCCAACTATGGCTACACCTTC
CASSQDEGRGPPNYGYTF
>.|.|TRBV5-1|TRBJ1-1
TGCGCCAGCAGCTTGGTTGCTCCAGGGGCCCTTAGCACTGTTGTCGTTGAAGCTTTCTTT
CASSLVAPGALSTVVVEAFF
>.|.|TRBV19|TRBJ1-4
TGTGCCAGTGGACTGTTTTCAACTAATGAAAAACTGTTTTTT
CASGLFSTNEKLFF
>.|.|TRBV13|TRBJ2-5
TGTGCCAGCAGCTTAGGAGGAGGGTGGGAGACCCAGTACTTC
CASSLGGGWETQYF
>.|.|TRBV5-1|TRBJ2-5
TGCGCCAGCAGCCCGGACGGGGTTTGGGAGACCCAGTACTTC
CASSPDGVWETQYF
>TRBD2|once|TRBV9|TRBJ2-7
TGTGCCAGCAGCGTAGGCGGGGGGAGAGGCTACGAGCAGTACTTC
CASSVGGGRGYEQYF
>.|.|TRBV11-2|TRBJ2-1
TGTGCCAGCAGCTTAGGGGTAGGGAGCTCCTACAATGAGCAGTTCTTC
CASSLGVGSSYNEQFF
>.|.|TRBV5-1|TRBJ2-7
TGCGCCAGCAAGGAGGGGGGGCCTTCCTACGAGCAGTACTTC
CASKEGGPSYEQYF
>TRBD2|.|TRBV10-2|TRBJ2-5
TGCGCCAGCAGGGACGGGACTAGCGGGGGTCAAGAGACCCAGTACTTC
CASRDGTSGGQETQYF
>.|.|TRBV5-1|TRBJ1-6
TGCGCCAGCAGCTTGGCAGTGGTCCGTAATTCACCCCTCCACTTT
CASSLAVVRNSPLHF
>TRBD2|.|TRBV7-3|TRBJ2-1
TGTGCCAGCAGCCCCTCGGCGGGGGGGCCTGCCAATGAGCAGTTCTTC
CASSPSAGGPANEQFF
>TRBD1|.|TRBV2|TRBJ1-2
TGTGCCAGCAGTGCCAGGGGGAGTAACTATGGCTACACCTTC
CASSARGSNYGYTF
>.|.|TRBV5-6|TRBJ1-1
TGTGCCAGCACTCCCTTAGGCCCGCGGGACACTGAAGCTTTCTTT
CASTPLGPRDTEAFF
>.|.|TRBV11-1|TRBJ1-3
TGTGCCAGCAGCTTAGCTCCGACAGTCTACACTGGAAACACCATATATTTT
CASSLAPTVYTGNTIYF
>TRBD1|few|TRBV6-2/TRBV6-3|TRBJ2-7
TGTGCCAGCAGTCGTCCCGGGACAGGGAGCGAGCAGTACTTC
CASSRPGTGSEQYF
>.|.|TRBV6-5|TRBJ2-7
TGTGCCAGCAGTTACGGGGGGACAGACTCCTACGAGCAGTACTTC
CASSYGGTDSYEQYF
>TRBD1|.|TRBV27|TRBJ2-5
TGTGCCAGCAGTCTCTCGACAGGGAACGTACAAGAGACCCAGTACTTC
CASSLSTGNVQETQYF
>.|.|TRBV7-8|TRBJ1-1
TGTGCCAGCAGCCGAGCCAGGGGTGGCACTGAAGCTTTCTTT
CASSRARGGTEAFF
>.|.|TRBV7-2|TRBJ1-1
TGTGCCAGCAGCTTAGGCGAGAACACTGAAGCTTTCTTT
CASSLGENTEAFF
>TRBD1|.|TRBV9|TRBJ1-3
TGTGCCAGCAGTCAGGGGGACAAATCTGGAAACACCATATATTTT
CASSQGDKSGNTIYF
>TRBD2|.|TRBV3-1/TRBV3-2|TRBJ2-1
TGTGCCAGCAGCCAAGGGGGAGCGGGGTCTAGGTATGAGCAGTTCTTC
CASSQGGAGSRYEQFF
>TRBD1|.|TRBV6-4|TRBJ2-6
TGTGCCAGCAGTGACGGCGAGGCACAGGGGCCAAGCTCTGGGGCCAACGTCCTGACTTTC
CASSDGEAQGPSSGANVLTF
>TRBD1|.|TRBV11-2|TRBJ1-4
TGTGCCAGCAGCTTATTTGGGACAGGGGCCTTTAATGAAAAACTGTTTTTT
CASSLFGTGAFNEKLFF
>TRBD1|.|TRBV4-1|TRBJ2-7
TGCGCCAGCAGCCAGGTCACGGGACAGTCCTACGAGCAGTACTTC
CASSQVTGQSYEQYF
>.|.|TRBV4-2|TRBJ2-3
TGTGCCAGCAGCCCCGTCGAGGGCGGGGCCACAGATACGCAGTATTTT
CASSPVEGGATDTQYF
>.|.|TRBV2|TRBJ2-3
TGTGCCAGCATGGAGTATACGCAGTATTTT
CASMEYTQYF
>.|.|TRBV7-3|TRBJ2-7
TGTGCCAGCAGCTTAACTATCGGCAGGGCCTACGAGCAGTACTTC
CASSLTIGRAYEQYF
>.|.|TRBV6-5|TRBJ1-2
TGTGCCAGCCGACGCAGGGGCGACTATGGCTACACCTTC
CASRRRGDYGYTF
>.|few|TRBV19|TRBJ1-5
TGTGCCAGTAGTGCCGCGCCCATAAATCAGCCCCAGCATTTT
CASSAAPINQPQHF
>.|few|TRBV7-8|TRBJ2-3
TGTGCCAGCAGCTCTTCGACGGGGGTGGGCACAGATACGCAGTATTTT
CASSSSTGVGTDTQYF
>TRBD1|.|TRBV19|TRBJ1-2
TGTGCCAGTAGTATTGCCCTGACAGGGTTAGGCTACACCTTC
CASSIALTGLGYTF
>.|few|TRBV4-1|TRBJ1-5
TGCGCCAGCAGCCAGGCCGACAGATCTGGCAATCAGCCCCAGCATTTT
CASSQADRSGNQPQHF
>TRBD1|once|TRBV19|TRBJ1-2
TGTGCCAGTAGTACGACAGGGCCAGCAACCTATGGCTACACCTTC
CASSTTGPATYGYTF
>.|few|TRBV12-3/TRBV12-4|TRBJ2-1
TGTGCCAGCAGTCTTCGCAATGAGCAGTTCTTC
CASSLRNEQFF
>.|.|TRBV21-1|TRBJ1-1
TGTGCCAGCAGCCCGCGCTTGGAGGGTATAACTGAAGCTTTCTTT
CASSPRLEGITEAFF
>.|.|TRBV4-1|TRBJ2-6
TGCGCCAGCAGCCCACAATACCCCCTGTCCTTCTCTGGGGCCAACGTCCTGACTTTC
CASSPQYPLSFSGANVLTF
>TRBD1|.|TRBV29-1|TRBJ1-2
TGCAGCGTCGCGCCGGGACAGGGGACCTATGGCTACACCTTC
CSVAPGQGTYGYTF
>.|once|TRBV7-9|TRBJ2-1
TGTGCCAGCACCTTCCCAGGGGACAATGAGCAGTTCTTC
CASTFPGDNEQFF
>.|.|TRBV2|TRBJ1-3
TGTGCCAGCAGGCCCACGGTCGCTGGAAACACCATATATTTT
CASRPTVAGNTIYF
>.|.|TRBV12-3/TRBV12-4|TRBJ1-1
TGTGCCAGCAGTCCGGGACACAGTGAAGCTTTCTTT
CASSPGHSEAFF
>.|.|TRBV24-1|TRBJ1-5
TGTGCCGCGTCGGGGGACCAGCCCCAGCATTTT
CAASGDQPQHF